This T cell receptor beta chain was retrieved from a study of cytomegalovirus exposure and HLA in healthy donors. V lost 6 bases to trimming and J lost 4 bases; unmatched junction nucleotides: 1. The CDR3 is 13 amino acids. In germline, CDR1 is MDHEN, CDR2 SYDVKM. PCR used 60 Vbeta primers and 13 Jbeta primers. TCRdb's copy holds only in-frame clones and misses some; the assay was immunoSEQ multiplex PCR. The profile shows 37,000 or so clones, 70% to 75% of them singletons. This chain uses TRBV28 with TRBJ2-5; 11 bases agree with TRBD1. Input material: PBMCs. The sequence derives from a man between 25 and 39 years old in good health and CMV-seronegative. This chain's CDR3 is CASRGTGGETQYF. CDR3 bases: TGTGCCAGCAGGGGGACAGGGGGAGAGACCCAGTACTTC.